This T cell receptor beta chain was recorded in a study of identical twins. Findings of the study overall: Out-of-frame alpha sequences common to twins exhibited an excess of low generation probability. Zero-insertion analyses might be partly confounded by invariant T cells like MAIT and iNKT.

The CDR3 covers 14 residues. The germline CDR1 and CDR2 sequences are LNHDA and SQIVND (reference sequence). The trim removed 5 bases at V and 6 bases at J, leaving 2 bases unmatched. A universal primer site came from template switching; cDNA carried unique molecular identifiers. TCRdb passed the 5' RACE reads through MiXCR, listing each CDR3 protein once. The data contain around 100,000 distinct CDR3 sequences, less than 6.5% of them singletons. The donors were all healthy and Caucasian. Many counts were recorded for this clonotype. What it binds is unknown. Sequenced: memory T cells sorted from blood. This clonotype originated in a woman in her 50s in good health. V usage is TRBV19 and J usage is TRBJ1-5; 12 positions match TRBD1. The CDR3 loop reads CASSGTGGFQPQHF. The CDR3 nucleotides are TGTGCCAGTAGTGGGACAGGGGGCTTTCAGCCCCAGCATTTT.